Shown below are 30 T cell receptor beta chains from a single sample sequenced in a study of control samples from healthy donors and cancer patients. The method was immunoSEQ multiplex PCR; TCRdb's version includes in-frame clones alone and lacks a portion of them. The sample shows fewer than 85,000 clones, approximately 94% of them seen only once. Sequencing was carried out using blood. These receptors all come from a woman under 40 in good health.

V is TRBV19 and J is TRBJ1-3; 9 nucleotides agree with TRBD1. Germline lookup yields CDR1 LNHDA and CDR2 SQIVND (reference sequence). The junction had 6 bases not matched to a gene; V was cut back by 6 bases and J by 0 bases. The CDR3 runs 16 residues. The CDR3 DNA sequence: TGTGCCAGTAGAGACCCGGGACAGGGCTCTGGAAACACCATATATTTT. Translated: CASRDPGQGSGNTIYF.

V and J are TRBV18 and TRBJ2-1, with 8 bases fitting TRBD1. The CDR3 is 16 amino acids. Trimming cost V 2 bases and J 0 bases; bases outside gene matches: 3. CDR1 KGHSH and CDR2 LQKENI come from the germline V gene. The CDR3, as DNA: TGTGCCAGCTCACCATGGGACAGGCGCTCCTACAATGAGCAGTTCTTC. The encoded protein is CASSPWDRRSYNEQFF.

Only one count was recorded for this clone. CDR3 region: CASSLQGMNTEAFF. CDR3 nucleotide sequence: TGTGCCAGCAGTTTGCAGGGCATGAACACTGAAGCTTTCTTT. The chain is built from TRBV2 and TRBJ1-1; possible D gene TRBD1, 5 bases. The germline CDR1 and CDR2 sequences are SNHLY and FYNNEI. V lost 5 bases, J lost 0 bases, and 10 bases lay in between. The CDR3 contains 14 residues.

The chain has TRBV19 and TRBJ2-1; TRBD1 is a possible D gene (6 bases). Deletions cut 3 bases from V and 0 bases from J, with 9 bases between. The CDR3 consists of 15 residues. Germline V gene lookup returns CDR1 LNHDA and CDR2 SQIVND (reference sequence). This CDR3 is CASSISRGSYNEQFF. For the CDR3, the DNA is TGTGCCAGTAGTATCTCCAGGGGCTCCTACAATGAGCAGTTCTTC.

The V call is TRBV19, the J call TRBJ1-5, with a tentative D call TRBD1 (5 bases). Trimming stripped 5 bases from V and 2 bases from J, with 19 bases between. In germline, CDR1 is LNHDA, CDR2 SQIVND (reference sequence). This CDR3 comprises 17 residues. The CDR3 region is CASSSSVGAWGNQPQHF. DNA for the CDR3: TGTGCCAGTAGTTCTAGTGTCGGGGCTTGGGGCAATCAGCCCCAGCATTTT.

This chain uses TRBV19 with TRBJ1-4; weak D call: TRBD1 (5 bases). This CDR3 has 14 amino acids. In germline, CDR1 is LNHDA, CDR2 SQIVND (reference sequence). The V and J ends lost 5 bases and 7 bases respectively, with 14 bases between them. The CDR3 loop reads CASSAQGAFEKLFF. In DNA, the CDR3 is TGTGCCAGTAGTGCTCAGGGTGCATTTGAAAAACTGTTTTTT.

The chain has TRBV5-1 and TRBJ2-7; D may correspond to TRBD1 or TRBD2 (6 bases each). Trimming pared 0 bases from V and 6 bases from J, leaving 13 bases between. This CDR3 contains 14 residues. Germline CDR1 reads SGHRS; CDR2 reads YFSETQ. In DNA, the CDR3 is TGCGCCAGCAGCTTGGATCGGGGGCTCTCCGAGCAGTACTTC. The encoded protein is CASSLDRGLSEQYF.

The genes are TRBV6-5 and TRBJ1-6, with D tentatively TRBD1 (6 bases). Trimming removed 8 bases at V and 5 bases at J, with 16 bases between. The CDR3 consists of 15 residues. CDR1 and CDR2 (germline): MNHEY, SVGAGI. Here the CDR3 reads CASASTDRNNSPLHF. CDR3 sequence (DNA): TGTGCCAGCGCGAGTACGGACAGAAATAATTCACCCCTCCACTTT.

The chain links TRBV30 to TRBJ1-4; D might be TRBD1 (6 bases). V was shortened by 0 bases and J by 7 bases, with 15 bases between the two germline ends. The CDR3 loop spans 15 amino acids. Germline V gene data show CDR1 as GTSNPN and CDR2 as SVGIG (reference sequence). The CDR3 here is CAWSVRGQGSEKLFF. The CDR3 bases are TGTGCCTGGAGTGTACGGGGGCAGGGTAGTGAAAAACTGTTTTTT.

The chain uses TRBV3-1 (or the pseudogene TRBV3-2) and TRBJ1-2; D may be TRBD1 (6 bases). Germline CDR1 LGHDT, CDR2 YNNKEL (reference sequence). Trimming shortened V by 2 bases and J by 5 bases, and 12 bases separated the two germline ends. This CDR3 is built from 14 residues. The CDR3 sequence is CASSQTGTNYGYTF. Written as DNA, the CDR3 is TGTGCCAGCAGCCAAACCGGGACAAATTATGGCTACACCTTC.

This chain joins TRBV5-1 and TRBJ2-1, with 8 bases identical to TRBD1. CDR3 length: 14 residues. V was clipped by 4 bases and J by 3 bases; unmatched bases: 3. The germline CDR1 and CDR2 sequences are SGHRS and YFSETQ. The CDR3 DNA reads as TGCGCCAGCAGCCCGGGGACAGGCTACAATGAGCAGTTCTTC. It codes for CASSPGTGYNEQFF.

The chain employs TRBV27 and TRBJ1-2; 9 positions match TRBD1. Germline CDR1 and CDR2: MNHEY and SMNVEV (reference sequence). The CDR3 extends over 15 amino acids. V trimming: 5 bases; J trimming: 7 bases; junction bases outside the gene matches: 11. CDR3 region: CASSPSAGTGSGYTF. CDR3 in DNA: TGTGCCAGCAGTCCATCCGCCGGGACAGGGAGTGGCTACACCTTC.

This CDR3 reads CASSPRGVENTGELFF. CDR3 coding DNA: TGTGCCAGCTCTCCCCGGGGGGTCGAGAACACCGGGGAGCTGTTTTTT. This chain links TRBV18 with TRBJ2-2; 7 nucleotides align to TRBD2. Trimming took 6 bases from V and 1 from J; bases not matched to a gene: 8. Germline V gene sequence: CDR1 KGHSH, CDR2 LQKENI. The CDR3 runs to 16 residues.

The J gene is TRBJ2-1, the V gene TRBV10-3; D is unclear. Germline CDR1 ENHRY, CDR2 SYGVKD. V was cut by 7 bases and J by 0 bases, with 13 bases left in between. The CDR3 is 15 amino acids. Here the CDR3 DNA reads TGTGCCATCAATATAGGCATGGACTCCTACAATGAGCAGTTCTTC. This translates into CAINIGMDSYNEQFF.

CDR3: CASSAPYGYTF. The CDR3 DNA sequence: TGTGCCAGCAGCGCACCCTATGGCTACACCTTC. The V call is TRBV12-3 or TRBV12-4, the J call TRBJ1-2; D unclear. V shed 6 bases and J shed 4 bases, with 6 bases lying between them. This CDR3 contains 11 residues.

The genes are TRBV2 and TRBJ1-5, with D unresolved. This CDR3 spans 14 amino acids. Germline CDR1 reads SNHLY; CDR2 reads FYNNEI. V dropped 3 bases and J dropped 1 base, with 7 bases sitting between them. The CDR3 sequence is CASSEYRSNQPQHF. The CDR3 coding sequence is TGTGCCAGCAGTGAGTACAGAAGCAATCAGCCCCAGCATTTT.

This chain joins TRBV2 and TRBJ1-4; a possible D gene is TRBD1 (6 bases). The CDR3 runs 13 residues. Per the germline V gene, CDR1 is SNHLY and CDR2 is FYNNEI. With 4 bases removed from V and 8 bases from J, the gap between germline ends came to 11 bases. The CDR3 region is CASSAGQNEKLFF. The CDR3 coding sequence is TGTGCCAGCAGTGCTGGACAGAACGAAAAACTGTTTTTT.

The chain employs TRBV6-6 and TRBJ2-7; 7 bases line up with TRBD1. Losses at the gene ends were 5 bases for V and 3 bases for J; bases not matched to a gene: 7. CDR1 and CDR2 (germline): MNHNY, SVGAGI (reference sequence). The CDR3 is made up of 14 amino acids. CDR3 residues: CASSPLTGYYEQYF. CDR3 nucleotide sequence: TGTGCCAGCAGTCCCCTGACAGGGTACTACGAGCAGTACTTC.

This chain uses TRBV9 with TRBJ1-1, with 11 bases identical to TRBD1. CDR3 size: 16 residues. The J segment lost 3 bases and the V segment lost 3 bases, leaving 7 bases of the junction unmatched. CDR1 is SGDLS, CDR2 YYNGEE, per germline. The CDR3: CASSAGQGGYDTEAFF. Written as DNA, the CDR3 is TGTGCCAGCAGCGCGGGACAGGGGGGGTACGACACTGAAGCTTTCTTT.

V is TRBV7-9 and J is TRBJ1-2, with D possibly matching TRBD1 (6 bases). Germline V gene data show CDR1 as SEHNR and CDR2 as FQNEAQ (reference sequence). V lost 1 base, J lost 4 bases, and 16 bases lay in between. The CDR3 is 16 amino acids. DNA of the CDR3: TGTGCCAGCAGCTTAGAAGGTTCGGGGGGCGGCTATGGCTACACCTTC. Its translation is CASSLEGSGGGYGYTF.

The gene calls are TRBV28 and TRBJ1-6, with D uncertain. Germline values: CDR1 MDHEN, CDR2 SYDVKM. The V end lost 4 bases, the J end lost 7 bases, and 11 bases lay between the germline ends. The CDR3 loop spans 14 amino acids. The CDR3 region has the DNA TGTGCCAGCAGTTGGAGCGTTCAGAATTCACCCCTCCACTTT. This codes for CASSWSVQNSPLHF. The entire variable domain, with the rest obtained from reference TRBV28 and TRBJ1-6, is as follows: DVKVTQSSRYLVKRTGEKVFLECVQDMDHENMFWYRQDPGLGLRLIYFSYDVKMKEKGDIPEGYSVSREKKERFSLILESASTNQTSMYLCASSWSVQNSPLHFGNGTRLTVT.

This chain joins TRBV19 and TRBJ2-3, with D hard to call. CDR1 is LNHDA and CDR2 is SQIVND in the germline V gene (reference sequence). Trimming took off 2 bases at V and 5 bases at J, with 17 bases between the two ends. CDR3 length: 16 residues. The CDR3 loop is CASSISPIQVVDTQYF. In DNA form, the CDR3 reads TGTGCCAGTAGTATATCCCCCATCCAAGTGGTAGATACGCAGTATTTT.

The chain uses TRBV30 and TRBJ2-1, with 10 bases lining up with TRBD1. Looked up from germline, CDR1 is GTSNPN and CDR2 is SVGIG (reference sequence). The V segment lost 5 bases and the J segment 6 bases; nucleotides outside the gene matches: 7. The CDR3 is 14 amino acids. As DNA, the CDR3 is TGTGCCTGGGAACCGGGACAGGGGCCCAATGAGCAGTTCTTC. It specifies CAWEPGQGPNEQFF.

This chain joins TRBV6-5 and TRBJ2-5; TRBD2 matches 7 bases. The CDR3 covers 13 residues. The trim removed 2 bases at V and 5 bases at J, leaving 2 bases unmatched. The germline V gene has CDR1 MNHEY and CDR2 SVGAGI. CDR3 DNA sequence: TGTGCCAGCAGTTACGTGGGGGGGGAGACCCAGTACTTC. Protein sequence: CASSYVGGETQYF.

In nucleotides, the CDR3 is TGTGCCAGCAGTGAAGGGGCGGCTGGCTCCTACGAGCAGTACGTC. Amino acid sequence: CASSEGAAGSYEQYV. The chain employs TRBV6-1 and TRBJ2-7; D gene unclear. The germline V gene encodes CDR1 MNHNS and CDR2 SASEGT. V gave up 1 base and J gave up 0 bases, with 10 bases separating them. The CDR3 length is 15 residues.

This chain uses TRBV19 with TRBJ2-5; D is possibly TRBD2 (6 bases). In germline, CDR1 is LNHDA, CDR2 SQIVND (reference sequence). Trimming stripped 8 bases from V and 3 bases from J, with 7 bases between. The CDR3 runs to 11 residues. Written as DNA, the CDR3 is TGTGCCAGTTCGGGGGAAGAGACCCAGTACTTC. Encoded protein: CASSGEETQYF.

V gene TRBV7-8 combines with J gene TRBJ1-5; possible D gene TRBD1, 5 bases. Germline V gene lookup returns CDR1 SGHVS and CDR2 FQNEAQ. V was pared by 8 bases and J by 2 bases, with 13 bases between. The CDR3 loop spans 14 amino acids. The CDR3 region is CASGDLRGNQPQHF. CDR3 in DNA: TGTGCCAGCGGGGACCTCAGAGGCAATCAGCCCCAGCATTTT.

The chain has TRBV6-5 and TRBJ1-2; TRBD1 aligns across 9 bases. Germline values: CDR1 MNHEY, CDR2 SVGAGI. After removal of 4 bases from V and 5 bases from J, the junction contained 8 bases not matched to a gene. There are 15 residues in the CDR3. The CDR3 DNA is TGTGCCAGCAGTTCCGGGACAGGGCTTAGGTATGGCTACACCTTC. Encoded protein: CASSSGTGLRYGYTF.

This sequence joins TRBV3-1 (or the pseudogene TRBV3-2) and TRBJ1-6; D is ambiguous. This CDR3 contains 14 residues. CDR1 LGHDT and CDR2 YNNKEL come from the germline V gene (reference sequence). The ends were cut back, 1 base at V and 7 bases at J, with 8 bases in the middle. This CDR3 is CASSQADSNSPLHF. In DNA, the CDR3 is TGTGCCAGCAGCCAAGCAGATAGCAATTCACCCCTCCACTTT.

V is TRBV30 and J is TRBJ1-2; D gene unclear. The CDR3 runs to 12 residues. Trimming stripped 7 bases from V and 8 bases from J, with 17 bases between. Germline V lookup: CDR1 GTSNPN, CDR2 SVGIG (reference sequence). Here the CDR3 reads CASSRPLMGYTF. For the CDR3, the DNA is TGTGCCTCTTCCCGCCCCCTTATGGGCTACACCTTC.